This entry features one TCR beta chain sequence. These data belong to a study of blood T cell repertoires in COVID-19. Study-level information: Italy, Spain and the United States were the sources of the convalescent and acute COVID-19 samples. PBMCs, B-cell-depleted T cells, or T cells provided the cDNA or gDNA that made up the material.

Study processing details: Counts of nucleated cells, estimated from reference gene primer amplification, were obtained. The table came from immunoSEQ multiplex PCR; TCRdb's copy has only in-frame clones and leaves some out. Clonal size and the V and J genes are those of that table, whereas D and trimming came from the DNA. The sample yields some 300,000 clones, approximately 86% seen once. Seattle enrolled patients during active infection and tracked them longitudinally. From germline, CDR1 is LGHNA and CDR2 YSLEER. Trimming cost V 1 base and J 2 bases, with 9 bases left between them. This CDR3 has 14 residues.

Sequenced: peripheral blood. The V gene is TRBV4-3, the J gene TRBJ2-7; D gene ambiguous. The sequence was collected from a woman between 65 and 79 years old with COVID-19, enrolled during active disease. CDR3 sequence (DNA): TGCGCCAGCAGCCAAGCCGCCACAACCTACGAGCAGTACTTC. Protein product: CASSQAATTYEQYF.